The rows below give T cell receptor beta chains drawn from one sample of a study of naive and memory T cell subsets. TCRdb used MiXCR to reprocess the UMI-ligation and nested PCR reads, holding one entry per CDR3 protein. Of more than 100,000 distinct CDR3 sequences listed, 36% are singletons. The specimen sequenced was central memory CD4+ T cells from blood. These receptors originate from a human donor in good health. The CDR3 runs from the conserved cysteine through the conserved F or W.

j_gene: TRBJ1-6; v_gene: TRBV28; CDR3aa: CAIRGIYNSPLHF
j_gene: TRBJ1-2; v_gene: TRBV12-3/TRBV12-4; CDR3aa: CASSLQGGNYGYTF
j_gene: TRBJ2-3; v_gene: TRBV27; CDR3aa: CASSLRVVAGSNGTQYF
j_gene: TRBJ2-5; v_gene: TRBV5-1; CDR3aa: CASSWGQRETQYF
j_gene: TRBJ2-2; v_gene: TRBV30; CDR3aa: CAWSVRTAGELFF
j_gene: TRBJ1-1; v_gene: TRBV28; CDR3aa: CASRNPGGFTEAFF
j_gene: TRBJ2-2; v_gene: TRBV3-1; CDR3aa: CASSQRGRDTGELFF
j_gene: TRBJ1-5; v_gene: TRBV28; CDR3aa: CASSSVGSRQPQHF
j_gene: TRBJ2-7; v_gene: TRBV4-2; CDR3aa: CASSPGPTYEQYF
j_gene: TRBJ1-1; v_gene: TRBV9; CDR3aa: CASSVAPQGEFEAFF
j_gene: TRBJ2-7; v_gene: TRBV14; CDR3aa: CASSQAGTASYEQYF
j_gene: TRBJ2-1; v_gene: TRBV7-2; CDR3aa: CASSLAGYSYNEQFF
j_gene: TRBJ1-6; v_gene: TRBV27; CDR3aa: CASSLKGYSPLHF
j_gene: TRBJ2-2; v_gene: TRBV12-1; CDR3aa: CASSFGAANTGELFF
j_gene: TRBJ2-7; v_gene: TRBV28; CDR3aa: CASSSPVAGRVEAEQYF
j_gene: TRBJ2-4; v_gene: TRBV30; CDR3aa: CAWDKQAKNIQYF
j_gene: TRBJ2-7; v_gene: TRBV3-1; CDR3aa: CASSQVYEQYF
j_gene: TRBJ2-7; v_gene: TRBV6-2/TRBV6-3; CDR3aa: CASSYSFRDSSYEQYF
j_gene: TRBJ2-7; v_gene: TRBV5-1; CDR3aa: CASSLVVSPYEQYF
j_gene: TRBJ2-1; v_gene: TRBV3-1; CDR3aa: CASSRRGLAGVDEQFF
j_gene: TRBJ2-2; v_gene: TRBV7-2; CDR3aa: CASSLVGLASGELFF
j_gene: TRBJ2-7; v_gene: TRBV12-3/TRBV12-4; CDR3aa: CASSLDGAYEQYF
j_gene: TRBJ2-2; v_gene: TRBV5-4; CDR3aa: CASSFGRTGPGELFF
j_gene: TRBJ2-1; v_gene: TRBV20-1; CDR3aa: CSANPVSGRSNEQFF
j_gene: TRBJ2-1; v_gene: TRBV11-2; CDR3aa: CASTRGPSSDEQFF
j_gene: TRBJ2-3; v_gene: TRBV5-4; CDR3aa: CASSSGTGPDTQYF
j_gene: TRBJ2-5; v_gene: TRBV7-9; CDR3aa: CASSYLGVVETQYF
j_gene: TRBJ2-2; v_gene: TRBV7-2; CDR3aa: CASSLDSGIVTGELFF
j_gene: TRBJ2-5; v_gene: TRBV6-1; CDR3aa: CASRRTLQETQYF
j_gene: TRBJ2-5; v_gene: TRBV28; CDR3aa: CASSSPGTRGETQYF
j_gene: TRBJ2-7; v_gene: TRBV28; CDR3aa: CASSGGTSAVYEQYF